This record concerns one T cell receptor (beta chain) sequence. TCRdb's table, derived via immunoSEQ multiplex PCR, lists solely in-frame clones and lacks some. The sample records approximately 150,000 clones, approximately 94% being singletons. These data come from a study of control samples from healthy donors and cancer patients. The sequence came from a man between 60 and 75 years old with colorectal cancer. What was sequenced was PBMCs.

The chain's CDR3 is CASSYPLRTPSTDTQYF. The CDR3 coding sequence is TGTGCCAGCAGTTACCCCCTTCGGACCCCTAGCACAGATACGCAGTATTTT. The V and J genes are TRBV6-2 or TRBV6-3 and TRBJ2-3; D not certain. Per the germline V gene, CDR1 is MNHEY and CDR2 is SVGEGT. Trimming removed 2 bases at V and 0 bases at J, with 15 bases between. This CDR3 spans 17 amino acids.